The sequence of this T cell receptor (beta chain) was determined in a study of PD-1 blockade in classical Hodgkin lymphoma. Findings and caveats of the study: Compared with healthy donors, newly diagnosed patients reportedly showed lower baseline TCR diversity.

This CDR3 is 13 amino acids long. From germline, CDR1 is SGHTA and CDR2 FQGNSA. The V gene lost 4 bases and the J gene lost 1 base, with 7 bases spanning the gap. The data were produced by immunoSEQ multiplex PCR, yet TCRdb's version contains in-frame clones alone and is incomplete. The table includes 20,000 to 30,000 clones, over 65% detected once. For this clone: Its matching antigen is unknown. Other nucleotide sequences in the sample specify the same CDR3.

Brentuximab vedotin exposure varied among the patients, all of whom had relapsed after autologous stem cell transplantation. This clonotype was sampled from a human donor with classical Hodgkin lymphoma. Sequenced material: peripheral blood mononuclear cells (PBMCs), taken before the second cycle of nivolumab. The V call is TRBV7-2, the J call TRBJ1-1, with a tentative D call TRBD1 (6 bases). CDR3 sequence reads: CASSSQGNTEAFF. CDR3 DNA: TGTGCCAGCAGCTCACAGGGGAACACTGAAGCTTTCTTT.